This TCR beta chain was retrieved from a study of CD8+CD57+ T cells in acquired aplastic anemia. Sequencing was done on patients that had shown CD8+CD57+ cell expansion by flow cytometry. V lost 4 bases, J lost 5 bases, and 14 bases lay in between. The CDR3 runs 13 residues. Germline values: CDR1 DFQATT, CDR2 SNEGSKA (reference sequence). TCR beta VDJ and CDR3 profiling used genomic DNA as template. MiXCR, run by TCRdb on the reads, gives a single entry per CDR3 protein. This repertoire shows approximately 220,000 distinct CDR3 sequences, about half found once; its top ten account for 15% to 20%. The origin of this receptor is a human donor with aplastic anemia. Source material: sorted CD4+, CD8+, or CD8+CD57+ T cells (not recorded which) from PBMCs. The J gene is TRBJ2-5, the V gene TRBV20-1; D might be TRBD1 (5 bases). The CDR3 sequence is CSAIAGRWETQYF. As DNA, the CDR3 is TGCAGTGCTATAGCAGGGCGGTGGGAGACCCAGTACTTC.